The 19 T cell receptor beta chains below were found in one sample sequenced in a study of shared clonotypes between healthy human individuals. Measured with immunoSEQ multiplex PCR; TCRdb has only the in-frame clones, and not every one. The sample holds 600,000 to 750,000 clones; roughly 78% are singletons and the top ten take under 2%. The sample taken for sequencing was memory CD4+ T cells sorted from blood. Stated subset: CD45RA-negative fraction. Receptors were obtained from a woman aged 25 to 45 in good health.

The chain links TRBV28 to TRBJ2-7; a possible D gene is TRBD1 (6 bases). Trimming removed 1 base from V and 3 bases from J, with 19 bases in between. CDR1 MDHEN and CDR2 SYDVKM come from the germline V gene. This CDR3 comprises 17 residues. CDR3 in amino acids: CASSLSSGAPRIYEQYF. DNA for the CDR3: TGTGCCAGCAGTTTATCGTCAGGGGCCCCCCGGATCTACGAGCAGTACTTC. Full variable domain (rest looked up from reference TRBV28 and TRBJ2-7): DVKVTQSSRYLVKRTGEKVFLECVQDMDHENMFWYRQDPGLGLRLIYFSYDVKMKEKGDIPEGYSVSREKKERFSLILESASTNQTSMYLCASSLSSGAPRIYEQYFGPGTRLTVT.

V is TRBV19 and J is TRBJ2-3; D assignment may be TRBD1 or TRBD2 (5 bases each). Germline loops: CDR1 LNHDA, CDR2 SQIVND (reference sequence). The ends were cut back, 8 bases at V and 4 bases at J, with 19 bases in the middle. The CDR3 sequence is 15 residues long. DNA for the CDR3: TGTGCCAGTCGGCACGAGAGGGGCGCCCCAGATACGCAGTATTTT. Translated: CASRHERGAPDTQYF. Based on the CDR3 plus reference TRBV19 and TRBJ2-3, the full variable domain is DGGITQSPKYLFRKEGQNVTLSCEQNLNHDAMYWYRQDPGQGLRLIYYSQIVNDFQKGDIAEGYSVSREKKESFPLTVTSAQKNPTAFYLCASRHERGAPDTQYFGPGTRLTVL.

The chain carries TRBV5-4 and TRBJ1-2; D possibly corresponds to TRBD1 (6 bases). This CDR3 is built from 15 residues. Germline lookup yields CDR1 SGHNT and CDR2 YYREEE (reference sequence). V gave up 4 bases and J gave up 4 bases, with 17 bases separating them. The CDR3 spells CASSQASATGYGYTF. In DNA form, the CDR3 reads TGTGCCAGCAGCCAAGCGTCGGCGACAGGCTATGGCTACACCTTC.

V gene TRBV5-1 combines with J gene TRBJ1-1, with 10 bases that match TRBD1. This CDR3 contains 15 residues. With V trimmed by 4 bases and J by 6 bases, 9 bases remained unmatched. In germline, CDR1 is SGHRS, CDR2 YFSETQ. The CDR3 nucleotides read TGCGCCAGCAGCCCTTTCGACAGGGGGCAAGCTGAAGCTTTCTTT. Translation gives CASSPFDRGQAEAFF.

The rearrangement links TRBV11-1 to TRBJ2-2; TRBD1 matches at 11 bases. Germline loops: CDR1 SGHAT, CDR2 FQDESV (reference sequence). Losses at the gene ends were 3 bases for V and 5 bases for J; bases not matched to a gene: 8. The length of the CDR3 is 17 residues. CDR3 nucleotide sequence: TGTGCCAGCAGCTTCTTACAGGGACAGGGGGATACCGGGGAGCTGTTTTTT. It is translated as CASSFLQGQGDTGELFF.

The rearrangement links TRBV6-6 to TRBJ2-6, with D unresolved. Per the germline V gene, CDR1 is MNHNY and CDR2 is SVGAGI (reference sequence). Trimming stripped 6 bases from V and 2 bases from J, with 14 bases between. The CDR3 extends over 16 amino acids. Here the CDR3 DNA reads TGTGCCAGCAGCTCCACTCGGACGGCTGGGGCCAACGTCCTGACTTTC. It translates to CASSSTRTAGANVLTF.

This clone was found many times. The genes are TRBV2 and TRBJ1-5; the match to TRBD1 covers 11 bases. The CDR3 is 17 amino acids. Unmatched junction bases numbered 11, after V lost 4 bases and J lost 6 bases. The germline V gene encodes CDR1 SNHLY and CDR2 FYNNEI. The CDR3: CASSGTSGQGARQPQHF. CDR3 coding DNA: TGTGCCAGCAGTGGAACGTCAGGACAGGGGGCGCGTCAGCCCCAGCATTTT. The full variable domain, in which reference TRBV2 and TRBJ1-5 provide the parts outside the CDR3, is EPEVTQTPSHQVTQMGQEVILRCVPISNHLYFYWYRQILGQKVEFLVSFYNNEISEKSEIFDDQFSVERPDGSNFTLKIRSTKLEDSAMYFCASSGTSGQGARQPQHFGDGTRLSIL.

The chain joins TRBV7-3 to TRBJ2-5; D call uncertain. V was pared by 5 bases and J by 5 bases, with 12 bases between. Germline CDR1 and CDR2: SGHTA and FQGTGA. CDR3 length equals 13 residues. The CDR3 sequence is CASSRASWETQYF. The CDR3 DNA follows: TGTGCCAGCAGCCGGGCCTCTTGGGAGACCCAGTACTTC.

This rearrangement joins TRBV28 to TRBJ1-2, with D perhaps matching TRBD1 (6 bases). The CDR3 sequence is 13 residues long. Germline lookup yields CDR1 MDHEN and CDR2 SYDVKM. V lost 7 bases and J 4 bases, leaving 13 bases between the germline ends. CDR3 residues: CASTSGAGYGYTF. CDR3 DNA sequence: TGTGCCAGCACCTCGGGGGCTGGCTATGGCTACACCTTC.

This rearrangement joins TRBV19 to TRBJ2-5; D is undetermined. The CDR3 is 14 residues long. Deletions cut 3 bases from V and 5 bases from J, with 13 bases between. Germline CDR1 LNHDA, CDR2 SQIVND (reference sequence). The CDR3 is CASSIRGRWETQYF. CDR3 in DNA: TGTGCCAGTAGTATTCGAGGACGGTGGGAGACCCAGTACTTC.

The chain joins TRBV2 to TRBJ1-5; 10 positions agree with TRBD1. V lost 3 bases, J lost 5 bases, and 4 bases stayed unmatched. The CDR3 extends over 15 amino acids. CDR1 is SNHLY, CDR2 FYNNEI, per germline. In DNA form, the CDR3 reads TGTGCCAGCAGTGAGGGACAGGGGAGCCATCAGCCCCAGCATTTT. It is translated as CASSEGQGSHQPQHF. The full variable domain, rest sourced from reference TRBV2 and TRBJ1-5, is EPEVTQTPSHQVTQMGQEVILRCVPISNHLYFYWYRQILGQKVEFLVSFYNNEISEKSEIFDDQFSVERPDGSNFTLKIRSTKLEDSAMYFCASSEGQGSHQPQHFGDGTRLSIL.

The rearrangement links TRBV10-3 to TRBJ1-1, with D tentatively TRBD1 (5 bases). CDR3 length equals 14 residues. Germline CDR1 ENHRY, CDR2 SYGVKD. The V gene lost 3 bases and the J gene lost 5 bases, with 13 bases spanning the gap. CDR3 protein: CAISDPPRETEAFF. For the CDR3, the DNA is TGTGCCATCAGTGACCCGCCCAGGGAGACTGAAGCTTTCTTT.

Only a few counts were recorded for this clone. This chain links TRBV6-5 with TRBJ1-1, with D tentatively TRBD1 (5 bases). The CDR3 consists of 11 residues. The V gene's germline CDR1 is MNHEY and CDR2 SVGAGI. V was trimmed by 6 bases and J by 3 bases, leaving 5 bases between them. The CDR3 sequence is CASSRDTEAFF. The CDR3 bases are TGTGCCAGCAGCAGGGACACTGAAGCTTTCTTT.

The chain combines TRBV18 with TRBJ1-4; 7 bases match TRBD1. The CDR3 spans 13 residues. V was pared by 5 bases and J by 5 bases, with 2 bases of the junction left unmatched. Per germline, CDR1 KGHSH and CDR2 LQKENI. The CDR3 protein is CASSAGQNEKLFF. CDR3 DNA: TGTGCCAGCTCAGCGGGACAGAATGAAAAACTGTTTTTT.

This clone was seen at least ten times. The chain combines TRBV2 with TRBJ1-1; a weak D match, TRBD1 (5 bases). Germline V CDR1 and CDR2: SNHLY, FYNNEI. Trimming took 6 bases from V and 2 from J, leaving 7 bases between them. CDR3 size: 12 residues. The CDR3 DNA reads as TGTGCCAGCAGACAGGCAAACACTGAAGCTTTCTTT. It is translated as CASRQANTEAFF.

The rearrangement uses TRBV7-2 and TRBJ2-3; a weak D match, TRBD2 (6 bases). Germline V gene data show CDR1 as SGHTA and CDR2 as FQGNSA. The CDR3 is made up of 16 amino acids. Between the trimmed V and J ends, which lost 1 base and 0 bases, there was a span of 11 bases. CDR3 loop: CASSLVVAASTDTQYF. CDR3 nucleotides: TGTGCCAGCAGCTTAGTAGTAGCGGCTAGCACAGATACGCAGTATTTT.

This sequence joins TRBV9 and TRBJ1-4; 8 positions agree with TRBD1. This CDR3 contains 15 residues. The J segment lost 8 bases and the V segment lost 4 bases, leaving 10 bases of the junction unmatched. In germline, CDR1 is SGDLS, CDR2 YYNGEE. The CDR3: CASSPQDRGGEKLFF. The DNA of the CDR3 is TGTGCCAGCAGCCCCCAAGACAGGGGAGGGGAAAAACTGTTTTTT.

This clone was seen a handful of times. Within the sample, other DNA sequences also encode this same CDR3. The chain links TRBV5-1 to TRBJ2-1; D is perhaps TRBD1 (6 bases). Trimming removed 2 bases at V and 0 bases at J, with 9 bases between. The CDR3 sequence is 15 residues long. Germline values: CDR1 SGHRS, CDR2 YFSETQ. CDR3 DNA sequence: TGCGCCAGCAGCTTCGACAGGAGCTCCTACAATGAGCAGTTCTTC. It specifies CASSFDRSSYNEQFF.

The rearrangement uses TRBV30 and TRBJ1-2; TRBD1 is a possible D gene (6 bases). Trimming stripped 2 bases from V and 1 base from J, with 11 bases between. The CDR3 sequence is 14 residues long. Looked up from germline, CDR1 is GTSNPN and CDR2 is SVGIG (reference sequence). The CDR3 here is CAWSPGHSNYGYTF. The CDR3 DNA follows: TGTGCCTGGAGTCCGGGACACAGTAACTATGGCTACACCTTC. The complete variable domain, with remaining parts taken from reference TRBV30 and TRBJ1-2, reads SQTIHQWPATLVQPVGSPLSLECTVEGTSNPNLYWYRQAAGRGLQLLFYSVGIGQISSEVPQNLSASRPQDRQFILSSKKLLLSDSGFYLCAWSPGHSNYGYTFGSGTRLTVV.